Listed below are T cell receptor beta chains from one sample, sequenced in a study of human T cells and chemical hapten exposure. One entry per CDR3 protein, called by TCRdb with MiXCR from the RACE reads. Of 50,000 to 70,000 distinct CDR3 sequences in the sample, around 6.5% were seen once. The sequenced sample was whole blood. These receptor sequences come from a female donor in good health. Some clones in this sample may be carry-over from other donors' samples. Both conserved end residues are part of each CDR3. The D gene is left open where the match is weak. Rows may omit the clone size; those that give it use once, few, many or a size class.

clone size: many; V gene: TRBV28; D gene: -; J gene: TRBJ2-7; CDR3 DNA: TGTGCCAGCAGCCTGACAAGGGAGCAGTACTTC; CDR3 protein: CASSLTREQYF
clone size: -; V gene: TRBV20-1; D gene: -; J gene: TRBJ1-2; CDR3 DNA: TGCAGTGCTAGGGCCAGGGATTTTAACTATGGCTACACCTTC; CDR3 protein: CSARARDFNYGYTF
clone size: -; V gene: TRBV7-8; D gene: TRBD1; J gene: TRBJ1-2; CDR3 DNA: TGTGCCAGCAGCTTTGCCGGGACAGGGGTAAACTATGGCTACACCTTC; CDR3 protein: CASSFAGTGVNYGYTF
clone size: -; V gene: TRBV12-3/TRBV12-4; D gene: TRBD1; J gene: TRBJ1-3; CDR3 DNA: TGTGCCAGCAGTCCACCGGGACAGAGGGGAAACACCATATATTTT; CDR3 protein: CASSPPGQRGNTIYF
clone size: few; V gene: TRBV5-1; D gene: -; J gene: TRBJ2-3; CDR3 DNA: TGCGCCAGCAGCTTGGCGAAGACTAGCACAGATACGCAGTATTTT; CDR3 protein: CASSLAKTSTDTQYF
clone size: few; V gene: TRBV12-3/TRBV12-4; D gene: -; J gene: TRBJ2-5; CDR3 DNA: TGTGCCAGCAGTTTCGGGCCGTTGGAGACCCAGTACTTC; CDR3 protein: CASSFGPLETQYF
clone size: -; V gene: TRBV12-3/TRBV12-4; D gene: TRBD1; J gene: TRBJ1-1; CDR3 DNA: TGTGCCAGCAGTTTAACGGGACAGGGGGATTTGAACACTGAAGCTTTCTTT; CDR3 protein: CASSLTGQGDLNTEAFF
clone size: -; V gene: TRBV28; D gene: -; J gene: TRBJ2-7; CDR3 DNA: TGTGCCAGCAGTTTGGCAGGGACTTGGGGCGAGCAGTACTTC; CDR3 protein: CASSLAGTWGEQYF
clone size: few; V gene: TRBV20-1; D gene: TRBD2; J gene: TRBJ2-1; CDR3 DNA: TGCAGTGCTCTACAAGCGGGGCCTAGGGAGCAGTTCTTC; CDR3 protein: CSALQAGPREQFF
clone size: -; V gene: TRBV6-5; D gene: -; J gene: TRBJ1-3; CDR3 DNA: TGTGCCAGCAGTTTCCTGCGGCGGGGAAACTCTGGAAACACCATATATTTT; CDR3 protein: CASSFLRRGNSGNTIYF
clone size: many; V gene: TRBV10-3; D gene: -; J gene: TRBJ2-5; CDR3 DNA: TGTGCCACCAGGCCAGCCCTCTGGGAGACCCAGTACTTC; CDR3 protein: CATRPALWETQYF
clone size: -; V gene: TRBV5-1; D gene: -; J gene: TRBJ2-3; CDR3 DNA: TGCGCCAGCAGCTTGCTGACTCCCCAAACAGATACGCAGTATTTT; CDR3 protein: CASSLLTPQTDTQYF
clone size: -; V gene: TRBV12-3/TRBV12-4; D gene: -; J gene: TRBJ1-5; CDR3 DNA: TGTGCCAGCAGTTTTCCAGGGCAGGATCAGCCCCAGAATTTT; CDR3 protein: CASSFPGQDQPQNF
clone size: -; V gene: TRBV6-5; D gene: -; J gene: TRBJ1-3; CDR3 DNA: TGTGCCAGCAGCTTCCTAAGATCCCCAAACACCATATATTTT; CDR3 protein: CASSFLRSPNTIYF
clone size: many; V gene: TRBV6-2/TRBV6-3; D gene: -; J gene: TRBJ2-7; CDR3 DNA: TGTGCCAGCAGTCCCACCGACAACTCCTACGAGCAGTACTTC; CDR3 protein: CASSPTDNSYEQYF
clone size: few; V gene: TRBV7-2; D gene: TRBD2; J gene: TRBJ2-7; CDR3 DNA: TGTGCCAGCAGCCCTAGAGGGACTAGCGGGGGGTACGAGCAGTACTTC; CDR3 protein: CASSPRGTSGGYEQYF
clone size: -; V gene: TRBV6-2/TRBV6-3; D gene: -; J gene: TRBJ2-6; CDR3 DNA: TGTGCCAGCAGTGAGCATACTGGGGCCAACGTCCTGACTTTC; CDR3 protein: CASSEHTGANVLTF
clone size: few; V gene: TRBV30; D gene: -; J gene: TRBJ2-7; CDR3 DNA: TGTGCCTGGAGTGTACAGGGACACCACCAGTACTTC; CDR3 protein: CAWSVQGHHQYF
clone size: -; V gene: TRBV7-9; D gene: -; J gene: TRBJ1-5; CDR3 DNA: TGTGCCAGCAGCTTAGGGGCAGGGGACAATCAGCCCCAGCATTTT; CDR3 protein: CASSLGAGDNQPQHF
clone size: many; V gene: TRBV5-4; D gene: TRBD1; J gene: TRBJ1-3; CDR3 DNA: TGTGCCAGCAGCAGAACCCCAGGGGGCGTTGGAAACACCATATATTTT; CDR3 protein: CASSRTPGGVGNTIYF
clone size: many; V gene: TRBV20-1; D gene: -; J gene: TRBJ2-3; CDR3 DNA: TGCAGTGCTAGAGCGGGATTGACAGATACGCAGTATTTT; CDR3 protein: CSARAGLTDTQYF
clone size: many; V gene: TRBV7-2; D gene: -; J gene: TRBJ2-1; CDR3 DNA: TGTGCCAGCAGCTTCGGGTATCTAGGTTACAATGAGCAGTTCTTC; CDR3 protein: CASSFGYLGYNEQFF
clone size: many; V gene: TRBV5-1; D gene: -; J gene: TRBJ2-3; CDR3 DNA: TGCGCCAGCAGACCCGACAAGGCAGATACGCAGTATTTT; CDR3 protein: CASRPDKADTQYF
clone size: -; V gene: TRBV27; D gene: -; J gene: TRBJ1-1; CDR3 DNA: TGTGCCAGCAGTTTTCAGGGGAACACTGAAGCTTTCTTT; CDR3 protein: CASSFQGNTEAFF
clone size: many; V gene: TRBV6-5; D gene: -; J gene: TRBJ1-2; CDR3 DNA: TGTGCCAGCAGTTACTCTCTGGGGGAAGGCTACACCTTC; CDR3 protein: CASSYSLGEGYTF
clone size: many; V gene: TRBV3-1; D gene: TRBD1; J gene: TRBJ1-1; CDR3 DNA: TGTGCCAGCACCCAGGGACAGGGGGCTTTCAAAGCTTTCTTT; CDR3 protein: CASTQGQGAFKAFF
clone size: -; V gene: TRBV7-2; D gene: -; J gene: TRBJ2-1; CDR3 DNA: TGTGCCAGCAGCCCCGCTGGACGTCTTGAGCAGTTCTTC; CDR3 protein: CASSPAGRLEQFF
clone size: many; V gene: TRBV10-3; D gene: -; J gene: TRBJ2-6; CDR3 DNA: TGTGCCAGTGCAGCCTCTGGGGCCAACGTCCTGACTTTC; CDR3 protein: CASAASGANVLTF